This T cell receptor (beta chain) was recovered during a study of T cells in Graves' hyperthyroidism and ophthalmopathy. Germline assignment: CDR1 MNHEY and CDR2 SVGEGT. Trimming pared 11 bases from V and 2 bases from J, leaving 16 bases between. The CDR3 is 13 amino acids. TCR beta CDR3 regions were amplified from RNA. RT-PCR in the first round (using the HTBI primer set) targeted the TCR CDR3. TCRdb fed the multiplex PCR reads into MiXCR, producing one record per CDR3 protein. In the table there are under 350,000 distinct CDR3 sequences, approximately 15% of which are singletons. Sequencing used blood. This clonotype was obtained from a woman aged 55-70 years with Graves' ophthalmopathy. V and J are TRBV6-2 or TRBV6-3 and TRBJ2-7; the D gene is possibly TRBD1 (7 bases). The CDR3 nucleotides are TGTGCCGGCGGGACAGCAATCCCCTACGAGCAGTACTTC. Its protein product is CAGGTAIPYEQYF.